This entry features one TCR beta chain sequence. This table comes from immunoSEQ multiplex PCR, and its TCRdb copy is limited to in-frame clones, with some not included. The table lists a few hundred thousand clones, around 82% of them singletons, with 0.95% to 1.5% in the top ten. This specimen comes from a study of blood T cell repertoires in COVID-19. In the study overall: There were acute and convalescent COVID-19 samples, and they came from the United States, Italy and Spain. T cells, B-cell-depleted T cells, or PBMCs supplied cDNA or gDNA.

V lost 2 bases to trimming and J lost 0 bases; unmatched junction nucleotides: 4. The germline gives CDR1 SGHTA, CDR2 FQGTGA. The CDR3 has 15 amino acids. V and J are TRBV7-3 and TRBJ2-7, with 7 bases that match TRBD1. Sequenced input: peripheral blood. The source is a woman in her fifties or sixties with acute or convalescent COVID-19. This CDR3 reads CASSLAAGGSYEQYF. CDR3 DNA sequence: TGTGCCAGCAGCTTAGCAGCAGGGGGCTCCTACGAGCAGTACTTC.